Shown below are 5 T cell receptor beta chains from a single sample sequenced in a study of T cell responses to AZD1222 COVID-19 vaccine. Here immunoSEQ multiplex PCR was the method, and the copy in TCRdb shows in-frame clones only, minus some. This table has roughly 150,000 clones, just under 95% appearing once. The sample consisted of peripheral blood, taken on day 0 of AZD1222 vaccination. All receptors come from an adult in good health.

This rearrangement joins TRBV19 to TRBJ1-5; possibly TRBD1 for D (5 bases). Trimming shortened V by 3 bases and J by 5 bases, and 11 bases separated the two germline ends. The CDR3 length is 14 residues. Germline CDR1 reads LNHDA; CDR2 reads SQIVND (reference sequence). CDR3 bases: TGTGCCAGTAGTATGGGGGAGGTCTATCAGCCCCAGCATTTT. Its translation is CASSMGEVYQPQHF.

The rearrangement joins TRBV6-5 to TRBJ1-1; no definite D call. Per the germline V gene, CDR1 is MNHEY and CDR2 is SVGAGI. The CDR3 length is 13 residues. V lost 5 bases and J lost 2, with 9 bases in between. CDR3 sequence: CASSRTSNTEAFF. The CDR3 DNA follows: TGTGCCAGCAGTCGCACATCCAACACTGAAGCTTTCTTT.

The chain links TRBV7-6 to TRBJ1-3; 8 bases align to TRBD1. CDR3 length: 16 residues. Germline CDR1 SGHVS, CDR2 FNYEAQ. V lost 4 bases, J lost 1 base, and 6 bases stayed unmatched. CDR3 coding DNA: TGTGCCAGCAGCTCGGACAGGGTGGGATCTGGAAACACCATATATTTT. This encodes CASSSDRVGSGNTIYF. Combining the CDR3 with reference TRBV7-6 and TRBJ1-3 gives the whole variable domain GAGVSQSPRYKVTKRGQDVALRCDPISGHVSLYWYRQALGQGPEFLTYFNYEAQQDKSGLPNDRFSAERPEGSISTLTIQRTEQRDSAMYRCASSSDRVGSGNTIYFGEGSWLTVV.

This chain joins TRBV6-5 and TRBJ1-2; 9 nucleotides align to TRBD1. The V and J ends lost 6 bases and 6 bases, in that order; junction bases with no gene match: 5. The CDR3 contains 13 residues. CDR1 MNHEY and CDR2 SVGAGI come from the germline V gene. The CDR3 sequence is CASRRDRENGYTF. In DNA, the CDR3 is TGTGCCAGCAGGCGGGACAGGGAGAATGGCTACACCTTC.

This clone came up once. The chain links TRBV7-8 to TRBJ1-5; D is unresolved. The CDR3 runs 15 residues. Germline V gene sequence: CDR1 SGHVS, CDR2 FQNEAQ. The germline V and J ends were trimmed by 3 bases and 11 bases, with 20 bases remaining between them. The CDR3 sequence is CASSLSTGSGETQHF. CDR3 coding DNA: TGTGCCAGCAGCTTGTCAACGGGCTCTGGAGAGACCCAGCATTTT.